The clone carrying this T cell receptor beta chain was seen repeatedly, ten times or more. According to the study, TCR beta libraries were built with iRepertoire HTBI primers and CDR3-region Arm-PCR. Each CDR3 protein is one row after TCRdb ran MiXCR on the multiplex PCR reads. The table shows roughly 500,000 distinct CDR3 sequences, with 12% occurring only once. These data originate in a study of regulatory T cells in long-lasting Graves disease. CDR3 length equals 14 residues. Germline-derived CDR1 and CDR2 are SGHTA and FQGNSA. The V segment lost 6 bases and the J segment 6 bases; nucleotides outside the gene matches: 5. Time point denoted: newly diagnosed GD, antithyroid drugs for less than 3 months. RNA isolated from PBMCs was used to make the TCR library. This same sample was also part of a study on T cells in Graves' hyperthyroidism and ophthalmopathy. That study reports: Stable disease denoted Graves' hyperthyroidism without ophthalmopathy progression within 18 months. Patients aged 18 to 65 had newly diagnosed hyperthyroidism lasting under 2 months. Most expanded thyroid clonotypes above 0.001 also appeared in blood.

V gene TRBV7-2 combines with J gene TRBJ2-3; 11 bases are a match to TRBD1. Specimen: peripheral blood mononuclear cells (PBMCs), collected at new diagnosis, from a patient treated with antithyroid drugs. This receptor was identified in a woman between 25 and 40 years old with Graves disease. CDR3 loop: CASSTDRGRDTQYF. The DNA of the CDR3 is TGTGCCAGCAGTACGGACAGGGGGCGCGATACGCAGTATTTT.